This T cell receptor beta chain was documented in a study of blood T cell repertoires in COVID-19. Study information: Acute and convalescent COVID-19 samples came from the United States, Italy and Spain. From T cells, B-cell-depleted T cells, or PBMCs came the material, which was cDNA or gDNA.

As handled by the study authors: Estimation of nucleated cell counts relied on the amplification of reference gene primers. Libraries were prepared by immunoSEQ multiplex PCR; TCRdb keeps only in-frame clonotypes and omits some of them. V and J calls and clone size are as listed in that table; D and trimming were resolved from the DNA. The sample has 140,000 to 150,000 clones, 88% seen once; the top ten hold 1.7%. CDR1 and CDR2 from the germline V gene are SGHRS and YFSETQ. V gave up 4 bases and J gave up 5 bases, with 10 bases separating them. The CDR3 runs to 13 residues. J is TRBJ1-5 and V is TRBV5-1, with a possible D match to TRBD1 (6 bases). The sequence was collected from a woman in her forties or fifties with acute or convalescent COVID-19. The sample comprised peripheral blood. The CDR3 sequence is CASSINRDQPQHF. The CDR3 DNA reads as TGCGCCAGCAGCATAAACAGGGATCAGCCCCAGCATTTT.